The sequence of this T cell receptor (beta chain) was determined in a study of T cell repertoires in cytomegalovirus infection. Study details: An indication of both CMV infection and matching HLA type came from public TCR beta signatures.

Using its own MiXCR run on the reads, TCRdb lists one record per CDR3 protein. This sample has around 530,000 distinct CDR3 sequences; roughly 29% occur once, and the top ten carry about 13%. With respect to this clonotype: Its matching antigen is unknown.

Whole-study results and caveats: Summed frequency of public TCR beta families distinguished CMV carriers with the relevant HLA. HLA-C-restricted, CMV-specific TCR beta clonotypes were dominant ex vivo.

The CDR3 length is 16 residues. The ends were cut back, 3 bases at V and 2 bases at J, with 14 bases in the middle. CDR1 LGHNA and CDR2 YNFKEQ come from the germline V gene. The sample comprised PBMCs. The chain uses TRBV4-2 and TRBJ2-1; the D gene is possibly TRBD2 (6 bases). This receptor was identified in a human donor in good health (CMV status not recorded). Some clones in this sample may be carry-over from other donors' samples. CDR3 region: CASSQSYGGAYNEQFF. CDR3 nucleotides: TGTGCCAGCAGCCAGTCTTACGGGGGAGCCTACAATGAGCAGTTCTTC.